This T cell receptor beta chain derives from a study of blood T cell repertoires in COVID-19. Across the whole study: Spain, Italy and the United States supplied samples that represented acute and convalescent COVID-19. Nucleic acid was either cDNA or gDNA, and it came from T cells, B-cell-depleted T cells, or PBMCs.

Original processing methods: Quantification of nucleated cells was approximated via reference gene primer amplification. The protocol was immunoSEQ multiplex PCR, while the TCRdb copy is restricted to in-frame clones and leaves out a portion. V, J and clone size are taken as reported in that table, and D and trimming were inferred from the DNA itself. There are about 180,000 clones in the sample; about 81% occur only once, and 12% lies in the top ten. The TCR sequence derives from a woman older than 75 with COVID-19, enrolled during active disease. Sequencing used peripheral blood.

The CDR3 DNA reads TGTGCCAGCAGCTTAGCCGGGACAGGGACTTCACCCCTCCACTTT. Translating it yields CASSLAGTGTSPLHF. The chain joins TRBV7-3 to TRBJ1-6; 9 bases match TRBD1. V lost 2 bases, J lost 9 bases, and 5 bases stayed unmatched. The CDR3 sequence is 15 residues long. CDR1 SGHTA and CDR2 FQGTGA come from the germline V gene.